This entry lists 29 T cell receptor beta chains sequenced from one sample in a study of blood T cell repertoires in COVID-19. Method: immunoSEQ multiplex PCR; TCRdb's copy keeps in-frame clones and lacks some. The profile shows around 200,000 clones, around four fifths of them singletons. The sample taken for sequencing was peripheral blood. The receptors were sampled from a man aged 30-40 years with active or convalescent COVID-19.

The chain employs TRBV6-5 and TRBJ2-2; a weak D match, TRBD1 (6 bases). The V end was cut by 6 bases, the J end by 3 bases, with 14 bases between. Germline CDR1 reads MNHEY; CDR2 reads SVGAGI. The CDR3 spans 15 residues. The CDR3 nucleotides are TGTGCCAGCAGCCGTCAGGACAGACACACCGGGGAGCTGTTTTTT. It yields the protein CASSRQDRHTGELFF.

The CDR3 here is CASSLGRVNEQFF. The CDR3, as DNA: TGTGCCAGCAGCTTAGGCAGGGTTAATGAGCAGTTCTTC. This chain joins TRBV11-2 and TRBJ2-1; perhaps TRBD1 as D (5 bases). V lost 1 base to trimming and J lost 7 bases, with 8 bases between them. The germline V gene encodes CDR1 SGHAT and CDR2 FQNNGV. The length of the CDR3 is 13 residues.

The J gene is TRBJ2-2, the V gene TRBV18; 8 positions match TRBD2. Germline values: CDR1 KGHSH, CDR2 LQKENI. CDR3 size: 16 residues. Trimming removed 2 bases from V and 5 bases from J; junction bases left unmatched: 7. The CDR3 DNA follows: TGTGCCAGCTCACCATCGGAGGCTAGCGGGACCGGGGAGCTGTTTTTT. It translates to CASSPSEASGTGELFF.

The gene calls are TRBV30 and TRBJ1-2; 8 bases line up with TRBD1. Germline CDR1 and CDR2: GTSNPN and SVGIG (reference sequence). This CDR3 contains 14 residues. The junction had 3 bases not matched to a gene; V was cut back by 2 bases and J by 1 base. The CDR3 spells CAWSTRGLNYGYTF. In nucleotides, the CDR3 is TGTGCCTGGAGTACCAGGGGGCTTAACTATGGCTACACCTTC.

This clone was seen just once. The chain employs TRBV27 and TRBJ1-2, with D possibly being TRBD1 (5 bases). Germline V gene lookup returns CDR1 MNHEY and CDR2 SMNVEV (reference sequence). V was shortened by 2 bases and J by 4 bases, with 11 bases between the two germline ends. This CDR3 spans 14 amino acids. The CDR3 is CASSLGGRAYGYTF. The CDR3 DNA reads as TGTGCCAGCAGTTTAGGTGGCAGGGCCTATGGCTACACCTTC.

V is TRBV18 and J is TRBJ2-7, with 10 bases that match TRBD1. V was clipped by 2 bases and J by 7 bases; unmatched bases: 2. The CDR3 has 13 residues. The germline V gene encodes CDR1 KGHSH and CDR2 LQKENI. CDR3 amino acids: CASSPEDRGEQYV. The DNA of the CDR3 is TGTGCCAGCTCACCAGAGGACAGGGGGGAGCAGTACGTC.

CDR3 sequence: CASSLRGEGEIPGGYTF. For the CDR3, the DNA is TGTGCCAGCAGCTTACGGGGGGAGGGCGAAATTCCAGGGGGCTACACCTTC. The chain recombines TRBV7-8 with TRBJ1-2; TRBD1 might be the D (5 bases). This CDR3 is 17 amino acids long. CDR1 and CDR2 from the germline V gene are SGHVS and FQNEAQ. The V end lost 2 bases, the J end lost 8 bases, and 24 bases lay between the germline ends. Looking up the rest from reference TRBV7-8 and TRBJ1-2 gives the full variable domain: GAGVSQSPRYKVAKRGQDVALRCDPISGHVSLFWYQQALGQGPEFLTYFQNEAQLDKSGLPSDRFFAERPEGSVSTLKIQRTQQEDSAVYLCASSLRGEGEIPGGYTFGSGTRLTVV.

The genes are TRBV5-6 and TRBJ2-7, with 7 bases fitting TRBD1. The ends lost 4 bases at V and 3 bases at J; junction bases unmatched: 10. The CDR3 length is 15 residues. CDR1 is SGHDT, CDR2 YYEEEE, per germline. The chain's CDR3 is CASSDRRTGYYEQYV. The CDR3 nucleotides read TGTGCCAGCAGCGACAGGAGGACAGGTTACTACGAGCAGTACGTC.

V and J are TRBV7-9 and TRBJ1-6; 9 nucleotides agree with TRBD1. Germline CDR1 and CDR2: SEHNR and FQNEAQ (reference sequence). Trimming at V came to 4 bases and at J to 7 bases, leaving 8 bases not matched to a gene. This CDR3 is 16 amino acids long. The CDR3 bases are TGTGCCAGCAGCTCCACCGGGACAGGGAACAATTCACCCCTCCACTTT. It encodes CASSSTGTGNNSPLHF. Drawing the rest from reference TRBV7-9 and TRBJ1-6, the complete variable domain is DTGVSQNPRHKITKRGQNVTFRCDPISEHNRLYWYRQTLGQGPEFLTYFQNEAQLEKSRLLSDRFSAERPKGSFSTLEIQRTEQGDSAMYLCASSSTGTGNNSPLHFGNGTRLTVT.

The V call is TRBV2, the J call TRBJ1-4; D not certain. CDR3 length: 13 residues. V was pared by 2 bases and J by 8 bases, with 9 bases between. The germline V gene has CDR1 SNHLY and CDR2 FYNNEI. CDR3 residues: CASSEQPREKLFF. The CDR3 bases are TGTGCCAGCAGTGAACAACCCAGGGAAAAACTGTTTTTT.

This clone was found a few times. The rearrangement links TRBV19 to TRBJ2-7, with D tentatively TRBD2 (5 bases). Germline values: CDR1 LNHDA, CDR2 SQIVND (reference sequence). The CDR3 runs to 14 residues. Deletions cut 0 bases from V and 5 bases from J, with 11 bases between. CDR3 loop: CASSIDSVGDEQYF. The CDR3 nucleotides are TGTGCCAGTAGTATAGACAGCGTGGGAGACGAGCAGTACTTC.

V is TRBV14 and J is TRBJ1-1; the match to TRBD1 covers 8 bases. Germline values: CDR1 SGHDN, CDR2 FVKESK. The CDR3 has 15 amino acids. V was clipped by 5 bases and J by 3 bases; unmatched bases: 8. The CDR3 bases are TGTGCCAGCAGCTTGCTTGGACAGGGTGACACTGAAGCTTTCTTT. Protein product: CASSLLGQGDTEAFF. Supplemented by reference TRBV14 and TRBJ1-1, the full variable domain reads EAGVTQFPSHSVIEKGQTVTLRCDPISGHDNLYWYRRVMGKEIKFLLHFVKESKQDESGMPNNRFLAERTGGTYSTLKVQPAELEDSGVYFCASSLLGQGDTEAFFGQGTRLTVV.

V gene TRBV6-5 combines with J gene TRBJ2-7, with D maybe TRBD2 (6 bases). With 7 bases removed from V and 3 bases from J, the gap between germline ends came to 13 bases. This CDR3 region has 13 residues. Per the germline V gene, CDR1 is MNHEY and CDR2 is SVGAGI. CDR3 coding DNA: TGTGCCAGCATTAGGACTACCCACTACGAGCAGTACTTC. Translating it yields CASIRTTHYEQYF.

The V and J genes are TRBV6-6 and TRBJ1-5, with TRBD1 identical over 7 bases. Per germline, CDR1 MNHNY and CDR2 SVGAGI (reference sequence). V shed 5 bases, J shed 3 bases, and the junction held 7 bases outside the gene matches. The CDR3 is made up of 15 amino acids. DNA for the CDR3: TGTGCCAGCAGTACCCCCACAGGGGTCAATCAGCCCCAGCATTTT. Translating gives CASSTPTGVNQPQHF.

V is TRBV7-3 and J is TRBJ1-5; D gene uncertain. CDR1 and CDR2 from the germline V gene are SGHTA and FQGTGA. V lost 5 bases to trimming and J lost 3 bases, with 14 bases between them. CDR3 length equals 15 residues. The CDR3 bases are TGTGCCAGCAGCCCCTTGGGCAGTTCCAATCAGCCCCAGCATTTT. It encodes CASSPLGSSNQPQHF.

CDR3 sequence: CASSSGLQGAYGNTIYF. CDR3 in DNA: TGTGCCAGCAGTTCTGGGTTACAGGGGGCCTACGGAAACACCATATATTTT. J is TRBJ1-3 and V is TRBV28; 9 nucleotides align to TRBD1. The V segment lost 4 bases and the J segment 4 bases; nucleotides outside the gene matches: 11. The CDR3 contains 17 residues. Per germline, CDR1 MDHEN and CDR2 SYDVKM.

The V call is TRBV19, the J call TRBJ1-1, with D unclear. CDR3 length equals 14 residues. Per the germline V gene, CDR1 is LNHDA and CDR2 is SQIVND (reference sequence). V was shortened by 1 base and J by 1 base, with 7 bases between the two germline ends. As DNA, the CDR3 is TGTGCCAGTAGTATAGGCGGTGCGAACACTGAAGCTTTCTTT. Translating gives CASSIGGANTEAFF.

The gene calls are TRBV9 and TRBJ2-5, with 7 nucleotides matching TRBD2. The CDR3 runs to 14 residues. The V and J ends lost 3 bases and 1 base, in that order; junction bases with no gene match: 3. Per germline, CDR1 SGDLS and CDR2 YYNGEE. CDR3 DNA: TGTGCCAGCAGCGCTAGCGGTATCCAAGAGACCCAGTACTTC. Encoded protein: CASSASGIQETQYF.

This clone was seen ten or more times. The chain recombines TRBV7-9 with TRBJ1-2, with 8 bases matching TRBD1. V dropped 4 bases and J dropped 4; count of bases not matched to a gene: 14. This CDR3 contains 17 residues. Germline V lookup: CDR1 SEHNR, CDR2 FQNEAQ (reference sequence). The CDR3 nucleotides are TGTGCCAGCAGCTCCCCCCGACAGGGGTCAATCCCCTATGGCTACACCTTC. Amino acid sequence: CASSSPRQGSIPYGYTF.

This chain links TRBV19 with TRBJ1-1; D call uncertain. This CDR3 comprises 13 residues. V lost 7 bases, J lost 5 bases, and 14 bases lay in between. Germline loops: CDR1 LNHDA, CDR2 SQIVND (reference sequence). This CDR3 is CASNPTGRTEAFF. CDR3 bases: TGTGCCAGTAACCCGACGGGGAGGACTGAAGCTTTCTTT.

The chain links TRBV4-2 to TRBJ2-5; the D gene is possibly TRBD2 (6 bases). V was shortened by 0 bases and J by 5 bases, with 13 bases between the two germline ends. Germline V gene data show CDR1 as LGHNA and CDR2 as YNFKEQ. The CDR3 length is 15 residues. For the CDR3, the DNA is TGTGCCAGCAGCCAAGATCTGGGCGGGGTTGAGACCCAGTACTTC. It is translated as CASSQDLGGVETQYF.

The chain is built from TRBV11-3 and TRBJ2-7; no clear D. Trimming took 1 base from V and 7 from J, leaving 5 bases between them. The CDR3 sequence is 11 residues long. Per germline, CDR1 SGHNT and CDR2 YENEEA. The DNA for the CDR3 is TGTGCCAGCAGCTTAGCAAAAGAGCAGTACTTC. Encoded protein: CASSLAKEQYF. Full variable domain (rest looked up from reference TRBV11-3 and TRBJ2-7): EAGVVQSPRYKIIEKKQPVAFWCNPISGHNTLYWYLQNLGQGPELLIRYENEEAVDDSQLPKDRFSAERLKGVDSTLKIQPAELGDSAVYLCASSLAKEQYFGPGTRLTVT.

On this clone: The same CDR3 also results from other DNA sequences found in this sample. This chain connects TRBV5-1 to TRBJ1-4, with 7 bases matching TRBD1. This CDR3 comprises 14 residues. V was pared by 3 bases and J by 4 bases, with 3 bases of the junction left unmatched. Germline CDR1 is SGHRS and CDR2 is YFSETQ. CDR3 bases: TGCGCCAGCAGCTCGGGACAGAGTAATGAAAAACTGTTTTTT. It translates to CASSSGQSNEKLFF. The complete variable domain, with remaining parts taken from reference TRBV5-1 and TRBJ1-4, reads KAGVTQTPRYLIKTRGQQVTLSCSPISGHRSVSWYQQTPGQGLQFLFEYFSETQRNKGNFPGRFSGRQFSNSRSEMNVSTLELGDSALYLCASSSGQSNEKLFFGSGTQLSVL.

The V and J genes are TRBV30 and TRBJ1-5; 7 bases are a match to TRBD1. Germline V CDR1 and CDR2: GTSNPN, SVGIG (reference sequence). The length of the CDR3 is 13 residues. V lost 6 bases to trimming and J lost 9 bases; unmatched junction nucleotides: 11. For the CDR3, the DNA is TGTGCCTGCCGGCGGACAGGTCAGGGGCCCCAGCATTTT. Protein: CACRRTGQGPQHF.

The V and J genes are TRBV5-1 and TRBJ2-5; 9 bases match TRBD1. Germline lookup yields CDR1 SGHRS and CDR2 YFSETQ. The CDR3 totals 15 residues. V lost 5 bases to trimming and J lost 1 base; unmatched junction nucleotides: 6. CDR3 in amino acids: CASRDGTGSQETQYF. For the CDR3, the DNA is TGCGCCAGCAGGGACGGGACAGGGTCCCAAGAGACCCAGTACTTC.

A few counts support this clone. This chain uses TRBV7-9 with TRBJ2-7; 8 bases line up with TRBD1. This CDR3 spans 15 amino acids. V lost 4 bases and J lost 6; bases outside the gene matches: 11. Per the germline V gene, CDR1 is SEHNR and CDR2 is FQNEAQ (reference sequence). The CDR3 loop is CASSYRGAGGPEQYV. The CDR3 DNA reads as TGTGCCAGCAGCTACAGGGGGGCAGGGGGACCCGAGCAGTACGTC.

The V gene is TRBV5-4, the J gene TRBJ2-7; no reliable D call. The CDR3 has 13 amino acids. The V gene's germline CDR1 is SGHNT and CDR2 YYREEE (reference sequence). Trimming took 2 bases from V and 1 from J, leaving 7 bases between them. The CDR3 sequence: CASSFAGSYEQYV. CDR3 DNA sequence: TGTGCCAGCAGCTTTGCCGGGTCCTACGAGCAGTACGTC.

This chain joins TRBV6-5 and TRBJ1-6, with 7 positions matching TRBD1. CDR3 length equals 14 residues. J gave up 7 bases and V 8 bases, and 8 bases lay outside the gene matches. Looked up from germline, CDR1 is MNHEY and CDR2 is SVGAGI. This chain's CDR3 is CASSRPGGNSPLHF. The DNA for the CDR3 is TGTGCCAGCTCCCGCCCAGGGGGAAATTCACCCCTCCACTTT.

The chain links TRBV5-1 to TRBJ2-1; TRBD2 matches 9 bases. The CDR3 covers 15 residues. V shed 0 bases, J shed 7 bases, and the junction held 5 bases outside the gene matches. Germline V gives CDR1 SGHRS, CDR2 YFSETQ. DNA of the CDR3: TGCGCCAGCAGCTTGGTGGCGGGGGGGCGAAATGAGCAGTTCTTC. Protein: CASSLVAGGRNEQFF.